This paragraph reports one TCR beta chain. Its matching antigen is unknown. This sample is part of a study of OX40 agonist ivuxolimab in advanced cancers. About the study: Ivuxolimab, which is an agonistic anti-OX40 (CD134) antibody, was administered to the patients. Partial response was recorded in three patients: one hepatocellular carcinoma and two cutaneous melanoma cases. A diagnosis of hepatocellular carcinoma, melanoma, renal cell or head and neck cancer was present in dose-escalation patients.

Libraries were prepared by immunoSEQ multiplex PCR; TCRdb keeps only in-frame clonotypes and omits some of them. The sample holds about 6,500 clones, roughly 70% seen once. Study outcomes and limitations: CD8+ T cells (on average) carried more expanded clones than CD4+ T cells.

This TCR was recovered from an adult with an advanced solid tumor such as melanoma, head and neck, liver or kidney cancer. The specimen was CD4+ or CD8+ T cells sorted from blood, collected in a trial of the OX40 agonist ivuxolimab.

CDR3 sequence reads: CASSQDPGQGANEQFF. CDR3 DNA sequence: TGCGCCAGCAGCCAAGATCCGGGACAGGGGGCTAATGAGCAGTTCTTC. The chain links TRBV4-3 to TRBJ2-1, with 12 bases that match TRBD1. With V trimmed by 0 bases and J by 7 bases, 4 bases remained unmatched. The CDR3 has 16 amino acids. From germline, CDR1 is LGHNA and CDR2 YSLEER.